This T cell receptor (beta chain) was retrieved from a study of cytomegalovirus exposure and HLA in healthy donors. V lost 3 bases and J 7 bases, leaving 10 bases between the germline ends. Germline V gene sequence: CDR1 SNHLY, CDR2 FYNNEI. This CDR3 region has 13 residues. Amplification used 60 Vbeta primers and 13 Jbeta primers. TCRdb's copy holds only in-frame clones and misses some; the assay was immunoSEQ multiplex PCR. Of approximately 120,000 clones listed, roughly four fifths are singletons. The origin of this receptor is a woman aged 40 to 50 in good health and CMV-seropositive. The source material was PBMCs. V is TRBV2 and J is TRBJ2-1; TRBD2 might be the D (5 bases). The CDR3 spells CASSEVSVNEQFF. The CDR3, as DNA: TGTGCCAGCAGTGAGGTTAGCGTTAATGAGCAGTTCTTC. Full variable domain (missing parts from reference TRBV2 and TRBJ2-1): EPEVTQTPSHQVTQMGQEVILRCVPISNHLYFYWYRQILGQKVEFLVSFYNNEISEKSEIFDDQFSVERPDGSNFTLKIRSTKLEDSAMYFCASSEVSVNEQFFGPGTRLTVL.